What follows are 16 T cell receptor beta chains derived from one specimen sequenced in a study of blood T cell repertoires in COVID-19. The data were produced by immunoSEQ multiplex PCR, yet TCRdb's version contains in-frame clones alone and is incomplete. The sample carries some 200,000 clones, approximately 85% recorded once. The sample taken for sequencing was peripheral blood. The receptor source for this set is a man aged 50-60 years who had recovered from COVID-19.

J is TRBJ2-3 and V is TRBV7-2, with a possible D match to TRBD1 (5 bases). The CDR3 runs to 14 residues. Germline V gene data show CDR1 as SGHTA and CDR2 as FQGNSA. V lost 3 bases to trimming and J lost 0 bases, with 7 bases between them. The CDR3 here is CASSFYRSTDTQYF. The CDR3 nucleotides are TGTGCCAGCAGCTTCTACAGGAGCACAGATACGCAGTATTTT.

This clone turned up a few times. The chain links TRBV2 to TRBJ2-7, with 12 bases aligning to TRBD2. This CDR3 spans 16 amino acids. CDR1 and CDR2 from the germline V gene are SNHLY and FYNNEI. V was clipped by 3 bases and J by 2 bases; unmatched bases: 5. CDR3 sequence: CASSDLLAGGTYEQYF. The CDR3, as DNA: TGTGCCAGCAGTGATCTACTAGCGGGAGGTACCTACGAGCAGTACTTC.

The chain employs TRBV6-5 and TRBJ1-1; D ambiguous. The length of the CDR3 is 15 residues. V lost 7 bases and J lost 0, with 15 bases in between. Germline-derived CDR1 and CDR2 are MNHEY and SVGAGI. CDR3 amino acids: CASTLHPTMNTEAFF. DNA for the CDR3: TGTGCCAGCACTCTCCACCCCACTATGAACACTGAAGCTTTCTTT.

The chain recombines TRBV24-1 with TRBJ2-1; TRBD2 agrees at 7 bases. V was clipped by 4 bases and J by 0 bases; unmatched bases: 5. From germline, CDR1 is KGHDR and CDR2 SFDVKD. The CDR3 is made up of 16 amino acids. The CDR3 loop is CATSDTLADSYNEQFF. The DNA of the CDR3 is TGTGCCACCAGTGACACTCTAGCGGACTCCTACAATGAGCAGTTCTTC.

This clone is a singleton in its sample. The CDR3 is CATSESGRVTTDTQYF. CDR3 nucleotides: TGTGCCACCAGTGAAAGCGGGAGGGTAACCACAGATACGCAGTATTTT. The chain joins TRBV24-1 to TRBJ2-3; 10 bases fit TRBD2. Per germline, CDR1 KGHDR and CDR2 SFDVKD. The CDR3 totals 16 residues. Trimming at V came to 4 bases and at J to 2 bases, leaving 5 bases not matched to a gene.

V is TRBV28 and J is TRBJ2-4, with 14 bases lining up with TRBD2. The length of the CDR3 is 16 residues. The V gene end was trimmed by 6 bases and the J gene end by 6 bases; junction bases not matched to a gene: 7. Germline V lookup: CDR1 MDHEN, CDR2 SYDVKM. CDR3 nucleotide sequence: TGTGCCAGCAGCCCGGGACTAGCGGGAGAGAGAAACATTCAGTACTTC. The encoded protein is CASSPGLAGERNIQYF.

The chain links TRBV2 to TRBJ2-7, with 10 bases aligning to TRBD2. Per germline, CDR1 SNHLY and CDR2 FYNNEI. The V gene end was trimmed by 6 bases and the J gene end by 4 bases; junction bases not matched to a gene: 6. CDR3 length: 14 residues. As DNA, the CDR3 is TGTGCCAGCAGGGGGGGACTAGCGCAGTACGAGCAGTACTTC. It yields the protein CASRGGLAQYEQYF. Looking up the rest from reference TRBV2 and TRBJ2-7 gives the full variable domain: EPEVTQTPSHQVTQMGQEVILRCVPISNHLYFYWYRQILGQKVEFLVSFYNNEISEKSEIFDDQFSVERPDGSNFTLKIRSTKLEDSAMYFCASRGGLAQYEQYFGPGTRLTVT.

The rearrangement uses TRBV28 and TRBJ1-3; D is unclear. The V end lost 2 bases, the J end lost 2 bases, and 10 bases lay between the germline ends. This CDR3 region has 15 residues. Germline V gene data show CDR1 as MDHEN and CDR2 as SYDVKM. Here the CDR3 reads CASSLTAPPGNTIYF. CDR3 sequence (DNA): TGTGCCAGCAGTTTAACTGCACCCCCTGGAAACACCATATATTTT.

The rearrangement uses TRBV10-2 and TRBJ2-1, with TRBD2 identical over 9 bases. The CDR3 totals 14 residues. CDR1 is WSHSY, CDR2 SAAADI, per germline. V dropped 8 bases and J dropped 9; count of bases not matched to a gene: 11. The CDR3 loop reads CASGRREGPGEQFF. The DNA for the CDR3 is TGCGCCAGCGGTAGGCGGGAGGGCCCCGGTGAGCAGTTCTTC.

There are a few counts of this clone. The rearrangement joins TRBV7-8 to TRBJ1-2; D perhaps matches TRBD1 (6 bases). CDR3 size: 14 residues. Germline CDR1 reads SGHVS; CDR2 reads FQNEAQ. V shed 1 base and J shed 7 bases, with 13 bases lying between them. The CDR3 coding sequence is TGTGCCAGCAGCTTAGTTTGGGTAGGGGGTGGCTACACCTTC. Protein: CASSLVWVGGGYTF.

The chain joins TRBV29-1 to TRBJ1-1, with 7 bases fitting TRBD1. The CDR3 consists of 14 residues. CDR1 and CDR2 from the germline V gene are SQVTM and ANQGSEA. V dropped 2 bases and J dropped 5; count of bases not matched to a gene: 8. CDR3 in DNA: TGCAGCGTTGAAATAGGGGGCCCGGGAACTGAAGCTTTCTTT. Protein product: CSVEIGGPGTEAFF.

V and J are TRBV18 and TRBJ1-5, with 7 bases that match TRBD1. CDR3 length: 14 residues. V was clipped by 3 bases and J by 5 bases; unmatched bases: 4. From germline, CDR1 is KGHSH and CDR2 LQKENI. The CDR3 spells CASSPRDRDQPQHF. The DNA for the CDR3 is TGTGCCAGCTCACCCCGGGACAGAGATCAGCCCCAGCATTTT.

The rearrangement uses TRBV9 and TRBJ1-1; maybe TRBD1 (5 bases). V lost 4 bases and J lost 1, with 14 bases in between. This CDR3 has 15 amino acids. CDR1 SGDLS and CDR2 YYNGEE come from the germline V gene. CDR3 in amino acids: CASSPGWGGNTEAFF. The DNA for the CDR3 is TGTGCCAGCAGCCCCGGGTGGGGCGGGAACACTGAAGCTTTCTTT.

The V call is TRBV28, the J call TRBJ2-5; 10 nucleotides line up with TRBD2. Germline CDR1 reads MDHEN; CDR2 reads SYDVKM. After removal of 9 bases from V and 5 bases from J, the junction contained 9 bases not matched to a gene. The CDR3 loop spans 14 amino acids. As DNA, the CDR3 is TGTGCCAGTCTGGAGCGGGAGGGTGGGGAGACCCAGTACTTC. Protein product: CASLEREGGETQYF.

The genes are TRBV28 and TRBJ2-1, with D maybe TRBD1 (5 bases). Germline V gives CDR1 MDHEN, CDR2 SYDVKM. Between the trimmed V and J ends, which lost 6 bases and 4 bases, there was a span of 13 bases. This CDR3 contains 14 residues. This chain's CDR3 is CASRPTDSYNEQFF. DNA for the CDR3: TGTGCCAGCAGACCGACCGACAGTTACAATGAGCAGTTCTTC. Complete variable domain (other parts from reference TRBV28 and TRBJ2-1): DVKVTQSSRYLVKRTGEKVFLECVQDMDHENMFWYRQDPGLGLRLIYFSYDVKMKEKGDIPEGYSVSREKKERFSLILESASTNQTSMYLCASRPTDSYNEQFFGPGTRLTVL.

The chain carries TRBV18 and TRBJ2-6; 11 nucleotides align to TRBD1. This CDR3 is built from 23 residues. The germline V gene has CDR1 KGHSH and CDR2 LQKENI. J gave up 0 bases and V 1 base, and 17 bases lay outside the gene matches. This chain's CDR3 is CASSPRAGQGARTLSSGANVLTF. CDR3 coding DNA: TGTGCCAGCTCACCACGTGCCGGACAGGGGGCGCGGACATTGAGCTCTGGGGCCAACGTCCTGACTTTC.